This TCR beta chain was identified in a study of blood T cell repertoires in COVID-19. Germline V gives CDR1 LNHNV, CDR2 YYDKDF (reference sequence). This CDR3 contains 15 residues. V gave up 5 bases and J gave up 6 bases, with 14 bases separating them. Method: immunoSEQ multiplex PCR; TCRdb's copy keeps in-frame clones and lacks some. Of 300,000 to 450,000 clones listed, more than 80% were seen once; the top ten hold approximately 1%. This rearrangement joins TRBV15 to TRBJ1-6; D perhaps matches TRBD1 (5 bases). Specimen: PBMCs or T cells enriched from blood (not recorded which). This receptor was obtained from a man younger than 30 who had recovered from COVID-19. In DNA form, the CDR3 reads TGTGCCACCAGCCTCGGAGGGACCCTTAATTCACCCCTCCACTTT. Encoded protein: CATSLGGTLNSPLHF.